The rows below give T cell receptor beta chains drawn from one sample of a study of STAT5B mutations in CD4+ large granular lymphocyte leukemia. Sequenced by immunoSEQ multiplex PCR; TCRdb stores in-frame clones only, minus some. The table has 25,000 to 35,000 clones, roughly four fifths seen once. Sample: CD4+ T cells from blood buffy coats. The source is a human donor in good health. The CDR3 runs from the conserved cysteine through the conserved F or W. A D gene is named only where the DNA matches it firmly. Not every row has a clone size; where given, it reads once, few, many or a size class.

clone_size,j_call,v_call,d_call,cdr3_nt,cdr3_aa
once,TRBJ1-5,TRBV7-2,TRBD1,TGTGCCAGCAGCTTAGCAGCAGGGGGTAGAAATCAGCCCCAGCATTTT,CASSLAAGGRNQPQHF
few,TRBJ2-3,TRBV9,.,TGTGCCAGCAGCGTAGTTGAAGCTGACTACAGCGCAGATACGCAGTATTTT,CASSVVEADYSADTQYF
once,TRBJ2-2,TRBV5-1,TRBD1,TGCGCCAGCAGCAGGGACAGGAGTCTCACCGGGGAGCTGTTTTTT,CASSRDRSLTGELFF
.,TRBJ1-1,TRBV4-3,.,TGCGCCAGCAGCCAAGTAAGTTACACTGAAGCTTTCTTT,CASSQVSYTEAFF
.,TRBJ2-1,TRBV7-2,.,TGTGCCAGCAGCTTAGAAGGGACCCTCCGAGGGGAGCAGTTCTTC,CASSLEGTLRGEQFF
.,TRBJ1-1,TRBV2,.,TGTGCCTCCCGGCGGAACACTGAAGCTTTCTTT,CASRRNTEAFF
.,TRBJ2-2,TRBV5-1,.,TGCGCCAGCAGCTTGTTTTCCATGGCCGGGGAGCTGTTTTTT,CASSLFSMAGELFF
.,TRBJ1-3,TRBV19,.,TGTGCCAGTCACGCCCTTCAGGGAATCAACTCTGGAAACACCATATATTTT,CASHALQGINSGNTIYF
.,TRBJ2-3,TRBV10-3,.,TGTGCCATCAGGAGCACAGATACGCAGTATTTT,CAIRSTDTQYF
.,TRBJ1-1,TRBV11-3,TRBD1,TGTGCCAGCAGCTTATATGGTGGGCAGGGGGAAAGTAGGGCTTTCTTT,CASSLYGGQGESRAFF
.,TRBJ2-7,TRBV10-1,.,TGCGCCAGCAGTGGAACCAGGGGAGACTCCTACGAGCAGTACTTC,CASSGTRGDSYEQYF
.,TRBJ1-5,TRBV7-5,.,TGTGTCAGAAGCTTAATTGGATCAGGGGGCTCGAGCAATCAGCCCCAGCATTTT,CVRSLIGSGGSSNQPQHF
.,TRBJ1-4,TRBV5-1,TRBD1,TGCGCCAGCAGCCCTCAACCGGGACAGGGAAATGAAAAACTGTTTTTT,CASSPQPGQGNEKLFF
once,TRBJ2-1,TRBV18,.,TGTGCCAGCTCACCGATACAGGACAAATCCAATGAGCAGTTCTTC,CASSPIQDKSNEQFF
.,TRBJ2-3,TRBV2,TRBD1,TGTGCCAGCAGTGGGGACAGGGGTAGGTCAGATACGCAGTATTTT,CASSGDRGRSDTQYF
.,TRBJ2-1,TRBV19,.,TGTGCCAGTAGTAAAAACGGAGGGAGGAGTTCGTACAATGAGCAGTTCTTC,CASSKNGGRSSYNEQFF
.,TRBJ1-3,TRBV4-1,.,TGCGCCAGCAGCCAAGTCTCAATGATCGGGGTCTCTGGAAACACCATATATTTT,CASSQVSMIGVSGNTIYF
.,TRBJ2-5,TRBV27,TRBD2,TGTGCCAGCAGTTCCTTCACCGGGACTAGCGGGTTGAAGACCCAGTACTTC,CASSSFTGTSGLKTQYF
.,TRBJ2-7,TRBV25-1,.,TGTGCCAGCAGTGATCCTACAGGGTTTGGGCAGTACTTC,CASSDPTGFGQYF
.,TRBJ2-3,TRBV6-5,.,TGTGCCAGCAGTTTAGGGGGAGATACGCAGTATTTT,CASSLGGDTQYF
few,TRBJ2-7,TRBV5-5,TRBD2,TGTGCCAGCAGCCTTCGACTAGCGGCGGGCGAGCAGTACTTC,CASSLRLAAGEQYF
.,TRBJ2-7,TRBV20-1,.,TGCAGTGCTAGAGTGAGCTACGAGCAGTACTTC,CSARVSYEQYF
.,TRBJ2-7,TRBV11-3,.,TGTGCCAGCAGCCCAGGTACGGGTATGGCGACCTACGAGCAGTACTTC,CASSPGTGMATYEQYF
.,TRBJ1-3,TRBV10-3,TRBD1,TGTGCCATCAGTGAGTCGGGGGACAGGGCTGGAAACACCATATATTTT,CAISESGDRAGNTIYF
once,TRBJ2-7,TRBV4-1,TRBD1,TGCGCCAGCAGCCGCTCGGACAGGATGGGGGAGCAGTACTTC,CASSRSDRMGEQYF
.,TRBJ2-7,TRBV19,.,TGTGCCAGTAGTAGAGGGGCGTTTGGTCGGGTTTCGTCGGGGCAGTACTTC,CASSRGAFGRVSSGQYF
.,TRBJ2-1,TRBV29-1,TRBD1,TGCAGCTTCACGGGGACAGGGTACAATGAGCAGTTCTTC,CSFTGTGYNEQFF
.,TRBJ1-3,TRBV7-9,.,TGTGCCAGCAGCTTAAGCGGAAACACCATATATTTT,CASSLSGNTIYF
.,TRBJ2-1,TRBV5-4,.,TGTGCCAGCAGCTTGGCCCTAGAACCTCGTAATGAGCAGTTCTTC,CASSLALEPRNEQFF
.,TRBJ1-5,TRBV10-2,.,TGCGCCAGCAGGGCAGGGGCAGGAAATCAGCCCCAGCATTTT,CASRAGAGNQPQHF
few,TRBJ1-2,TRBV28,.,TGTGCCAGCAGTGCCCCCAACCGCGGCTACACCTTC,CASSAPNRGYTF
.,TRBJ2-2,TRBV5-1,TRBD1,TGCGCCAGCAGCTTAACAGGGGTCGGCACCGGGGAGCTGTTTTTT,CASSLTGVGTGELFF
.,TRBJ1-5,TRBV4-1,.,TGCGCCAGCAGCCACCCGGCACGGGGGATCCACGATCAGCCCCAGCATTTT,CASSHPARGIHDQPQHF
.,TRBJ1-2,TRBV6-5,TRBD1,TGTGCCAGCAGACACGACAGGGTAGCAGATGGCTACACCTTC,CASRHDRVADGYTF